The 27 T cell receptor beta chains in this list originate from one sample, sequenced in a study of blood T cells in healthy people across ages (dated by TCRdb to between 2014 and 2016). Libraries came from 5' RACE. For sequencing, an Illumina HiSeq 2500 was employed. A second about 7 to 11 cycle PCR used a sample-barcoded 5' primer and a J-beta primer mix. The public reads were quality trimmed at Q25 with fastp and then assembled into clones with MiXCR by TCRdb, keeping productive beta chains. Each entry is one CDR3 protein sequence, shown with its most common DNA and genes. This sample comprises about 1.8 million distinct CDR3 sequences, about 50% of them detected only once. Of the sample, 2% to 2.5% falls within the top ten clones. Sequenced: blood. These receptors originate from a woman aged 40 to 50 in good health.

The genes are TRBV6-5 and TRBJ2-3, with D possibly TRBD1 on 5 matching bases. Germline V gene sequence: CDR1 MNHEY, CDR2 SVGAGI. This CDR3 comprises 14 residues. Trimming left V 4 bases short and J 4 bases short, with 12 bases between. The CDR3 loop is CASSSGISADTQYF. CDR3 in DNA: TGTGCCAGCAGTTCAGGGATTTCAGCAGATACGCAGTATTTT.

The V gene is TRBV29-1, the J gene TRBJ2-7; TRBD1 aligns across 9 bases. This CDR3 contains 15 residues. The trim removed 4 bases at V and 6 bases at J, leaving 13 bases unmatched. CDR1 is SQVTM, CDR2 ANQGSEA, per germline. The CDR3 spells CSVVGVGTGTSEQYF. The CDR3 bases are TGCAGCGTTGTGGGGGTCGGGACAGGGACAAGCGAGCAGTACTTC.

The CDR3 DNA reads as TGTGCCAGCAGTGGTCGACAGGGTTTTCAAGAGACCCAGTACTTC. The encoded protein is CASSGRQGFQETQYF. V and J are TRBV6-1 and TRBJ2-5, with TRBD1 identical over 7 bases. The CDR3 consists of 15 residues. The V segment lost 4 bases and the J segment 2 bases; nucleotides outside the gene matches: 7. Germline V lookup: CDR1 MNHNS, CDR2 SASEGT.

In the case of this clonotype: A much larger clone sits a single nucleotide away, making a read error possible. This chain joins TRBV4-2 and TRBJ2-1; perhaps TRBD1 as D (6 bases). Trimming shortened V by 0 bases and J by 10 bases, and 16 bases separated the two germline ends. Germline CDR1 LGHNA, CDR2 YNFKEQ. The CDR3 loop spans 15 amino acids. The CDR3 is CASSQDRGGRYEQFF. DNA for the CDR3: TGTGCCAGCAGCCAAGACCGAGGGGGAAGGTACGAGCAGTTCTTC.

This clonotype was counted between two and nine times. The V and J genes are TRBV28 and TRBJ2-5; no definite D call. This CDR3 has 16 amino acids. With 9 bases removed from V and 2 bases from J, the gap between germline ends came to 22 bases. CDR1 is MDHEN, CDR2 SYDVKM, per germline. The CDR3: CASSSGDKWGQETQYF. The CDR3 DNA reads TGTGCCAGTAGCTCCGGCGACAAATGGGGACAAGAGACCCAGTACTTC.

J is TRBJ2-5 and V is TRBV5-1, with D hard to call. Trimming cost V 4 bases and J 2 bases, with 12 bases left between them. Per the germline V gene, CDR1 is SGHRS and CDR2 is YFSETQ. CDR3 length: 14 amino acids. CDR3 bases: TGCGCCAGCAGCAAGACACAAAATCAAGAGACCCAGTACTTC. It yields the protein CASSKTQNQETQYF.

The chain couples TRBV5-1 to TRBJ2-4; D uncertain. The CDR3 totals 15 residues. The germline gives CDR1 SGHRS, CDR2 YFSETQ. Trimming took 0 bases from V and 7 from J, leaving 14 bases between them. The CDR3 sequence: CASSLGNGNPNIQYF. CDR3 nucleotides: TGCGCCAGCAGCTTGGGAAACGGTAACCCGAACATTCAGTACTTC.

This chain joins TRBV20-1 and TRBJ2-5; D ambiguous. The V end lost 3 bases, the J end lost 5 bases, and 13 bases lay between the germline ends. There are 13 residues in the CDR3. The germline gives CDR1 DFQATT, CDR2 SNEGSKA (reference sequence). In DNA, the CDR3 is TGCAGTGCTAGGGTTATAGGGAAGGAGACCCAGTACTTC. It encodes CSARVIGKETQYF.

This clonotype appeared a few times. V gene TRBV4-2 combines with J gene TRBJ2-7; no reliable D call. CDR3 size: 15 residues. V was pared by 1 base and J by 3 bases, with 13 bases between. Looked up from germline, CDR1 is LGHNA and CDR2 is YNFKEQ. The CDR3: CASSQGQGLLYEQYF. The DNA for the CDR3 is TGTGCCAGCAGCCAAGGGCAAGGGCTTCTCTACGAGCAGTACTTC.

V and J are TRBV27 and TRBJ1-5; D ambiguous. The ends were cut back, 1 base at V and 2 bases at J, with 6 bases in the middle. This CDR3 has 14 amino acids. Germline V gene sequence: CDR1 MNHEY, CDR2 SMNVEV (reference sequence). The CDR3 region has the DNA TGTGCCAGCAGTTTATTTACGGGCAATCAGCCCCAGCATTTT. This gives the protein CASSLFTGNQPQHF.

The DNA of the CDR3 is TGTGCCAGCTCCCCAGACCTCGGGGGTAACGATACGCAGTATTTT. This translates into CASSPDLGGNDTQYF. The chain has TRBV2 and TRBJ2-3; tentatively, D is TRBD2 (6 bases). The CDR3 loop spans 15 amino acids. V was trimmed by 8 bases and J by 6 bases, leaving 21 bases between them. Germline CDR1 reads SNHLY; CDR2 reads FYNNEI.

V usage is TRBV6-1 and J usage is TRBJ1-5, with 7 nucleotides matching TRBD1. The CDR3 consists of 14 residues. Germline values: CDR1 MNHNS, CDR2 SASEGT. Trimming removed 7 bases from V and 3 bases from J; junction bases left unmatched: 6. The chain's CDR3 is CASIRTGDNQPQHF. The CDR3 DNA reads as TGTGCCAGCATTAGAACAGGGGACAATCAGCCCCAGCATTTT.

V is TRBV28 and J is TRBJ1-6; 7 bases match TRBD1. The CDR3 spans 15 residues. Trimming cost V 4 bases and J 10 bases; bases outside gene matches: 10. The germline gives CDR1 MDHEN, CDR2 SYDVKM. The CDR3 here is CASSSEGQSRSPLHF. The CDR3 nucleotides read TGTGCCAGCAGTTCAGAGGGACAGTCTCGATCACCCCTCCACTTT. The full variable domain, with the rest looked up from reference TRBV28 and TRBJ1-6, is DVKVTQSSRYLVKRTGEKVFLECVQDMDHENMFWYRQDPGLGLRLIYFSYDVKMKEKGDIPEGYSVSREKKERFSLILESASTNQTSMYLCASSSEGQSRSPLHFGNGTRLTVT.

This clonotype turned up a few times. The CDR3 here is CASSPAGFYGYTF. The CDR3 DNA is TGTGCCAGCAGCCCGGCGGGATTCTATGGCTACACCTTC. The chain carries TRBV7-2 and TRBJ1-2, with unresolved D. Germline lookup yields CDR1 SGHTA and CDR2 FQGNSA. Trimming cost V 5 bases and J 4 bases, with 11 bases left between them. The CDR3 sequence is 13 residues long.

This clonotype was counted between two and nine times. The rearrangement uses TRBV10-3 and TRBJ2-5; a possible D gene is TRBD1 (6 bases). Trimming removed 4 bases at V and 11 bases at J, with 20 bases between. Germline-derived CDR1 and CDR2 are ENHRY and SYGVKD. This CDR3 has 14 amino acids. CDR3 region: CAISGGWGRNEQYF. Written as DNA, the CDR3 is TGTGCCATCAGTGGGGGCTGGGGGCGCAATGAGCAGTACTTC.

V usage is TRBV28 and J usage is TRBJ2-3; TRBD1 matches 7 bases. Losses at the gene ends were 8 bases for V and 3 bases for J; bases not matched to a gene: 2. This CDR3 is built from 12 residues. The germline CDR1 and CDR2 sequences are MDHEN and SYDVKM. Written as DNA, the CDR3 is TGTGCCAGCGAGGGACAGACAGATACGCAGTATTTT. Encoded protein: CASEGQTDTQYF.

This clonotype was counted a single time. The junction does not match germline at one end; this may be a read error. The chain employs TRBV6-2 or TRBV6-3 and TRBJ2-1, with D unresolved. This CDR3 is 15 amino acids long. Per germline, CDR1 MNHEY and CDR2 SVGEGT. CDR3 residues: CASRRSGPASNERFF. For the CDR3, the DNA is TGTGCCAGCAGGAGATCAGGCCCGGCAAGCAATGAGCGGTTCTTC.

This clonotype has more than one count but fewer than ten. The V gene is TRBV6-2 or TRBV6-3, the J gene TRBJ2-7; D is tentatively TRBD1 or TRBD2 (5 bases each). CDR1 is MNHEY and CDR2 is SVGEGT in the germline V gene. The CDR3 totals 15 residues. V was clipped by 2 bases and J by 3 bases, with 14 bases between them. CDR3 loop: CASSYPPGRGYEQYF. The CDR3 DNA is TGTGCCAGCAGTTACCCACCGGGACGGGGCTACGAGCAGTACTTC.

The rearrangement uses TRBV20-1 and TRBJ2-7, with D maybe TRBD2 (6 bases). CDR1 is DFQATT and CDR2 is SNEGSKA in the germline V gene (reference sequence). The V end was cut by 3 bases, the J end by 1 base, with 16 bases between. The CDR3 runs to 15 residues. This chain's CDR3 is CSASRPGTGSYEQYF. The CDR3 nucleotides are TGCAGTGCTAGTCGGCCCGGGACTGGGTCCTACGAGCAGTACTTC.

The gene calls are TRBV29-1 and TRBJ2-3; 12 positions match TRBD2. This CDR3 has 14 residues. Germline V gene sequence: CDR1 SQVTM, CDR2 ANQGSEA. V was pared by 7 bases and J by 4 bases, with 6 bases of the junction left unmatched. DNA for the CDR3: TGCAGCGCTAAGACTAGCGGGGGCGCAGATACGCAGTATTTT. Translation: CSAKTSGGADTQYF.

This clonotype was picked up a small number of times. The V and J genes are TRBV28 and TRBJ2-7; no definite D call. With 4 bases removed from V and 3 bases from J, the gap between germline ends came to 13 bases. Germline V gives CDR1 MDHEN, CDR2 SYDVKM. This CDR3 has 14 residues. Here the CDR3 DNA reads TGTGCCAGCAGTTGGTCTGGGCTCGGCTACGAGCAGTACTTC. Its translation: CASSWSGLGYEQYF.

Regarding this clonotype: One end of the junction fails to match germline, which may point to a read error. The J gene is TRBJ2-2, the V gene TRBV7-2; no reliable D call. Germline CDR1 reads SGHTA; CDR2 reads FQGNSA. CDR3 length: 14 residues. CDR3 bases: TGTGCCAGCAGCTTACGGCTGAACACCGAGGAGCTGTTTTTT. Its translation: CASSLRLNTEELFF.

The CDR3 DNA sequence: TGTGCCAGCAGTTTAATCCGAGGTTGGGCCAACGTCCTGACTTTC. It is translated as CASSLIRGWANVLTF. The chain joins TRBV12-3 or TRBV12-4 to TRBJ2-6; the D is unclear. The V gene lost 2 bases and the J gene lost 5 bases, with 10 bases spanning the gap. This CDR3 has 15 amino acids.

The sample holds a few counts of this clonotype. The rearrangement uses TRBV20-1 and TRBJ1-5; 7 bases map to TRBD1. The ends lost 6 bases at V and 7 bases at J; junction bases unmatched: 15. Germline values: CDR1 DFQATT, CDR2 SNEGSKA (reference sequence). The CDR3 extends over 15 amino acids. DNA of the CDR3: TGCAGTGCCTCGAATGGGACAGAATTACTCCAGCCCCAGCATTTT. This gives the protein CSASNGTELLQPQHF.

The gene calls are TRBV28 and TRBJ2-5, with 7 bases lining up with TRBD2. Trimming removed 6 bases from V and 5 bases from J; junction bases left unmatched: 15. The germline CDR1 and CDR2 sequences are MDHEN and SYDVKM. This CDR3 contains 16 residues. CDR3 in DNA: TGTGCCAGCAGAAGACTAGCTTTAATCGCTGGGGAGACCCAGTACTTC. Translation gives CASRRLALIAGETQYF.

The J gene is TRBJ2-5, the V gene TRBV20-1; D tentatively fits TRBD1 or TRBD2 (5 bases each). Germline CDR1 and CDR2: DFQATT and SNEGSKA (reference sequence). V lost 1 base and J lost 5, with 11 bases in between. The CDR3 consists of 13 residues. CDR3 sequence (DNA): TGCAGTGCTAGAGGAGGGGATCGCGAGACCCAGTACTTC. This gives the protein CSARGGDRETQYF.

The rearrangement joins TRBV12-3 or TRBV12-4 to TRBJ2-1; 13 bases line up with TRBD2. J gave up 0 bases and V 1 base, and 9 bases lay outside the gene matches. The CDR3 has 20 amino acids. CDR3 region: CASSLVWGLAGTSSYNEQFF. In DNA form, the CDR3 reads TGTGCCAGCAGTTTAGTATGGGGACTAGCGGGGACAAGCTCCTACAATGAGCAGTTCTTC.